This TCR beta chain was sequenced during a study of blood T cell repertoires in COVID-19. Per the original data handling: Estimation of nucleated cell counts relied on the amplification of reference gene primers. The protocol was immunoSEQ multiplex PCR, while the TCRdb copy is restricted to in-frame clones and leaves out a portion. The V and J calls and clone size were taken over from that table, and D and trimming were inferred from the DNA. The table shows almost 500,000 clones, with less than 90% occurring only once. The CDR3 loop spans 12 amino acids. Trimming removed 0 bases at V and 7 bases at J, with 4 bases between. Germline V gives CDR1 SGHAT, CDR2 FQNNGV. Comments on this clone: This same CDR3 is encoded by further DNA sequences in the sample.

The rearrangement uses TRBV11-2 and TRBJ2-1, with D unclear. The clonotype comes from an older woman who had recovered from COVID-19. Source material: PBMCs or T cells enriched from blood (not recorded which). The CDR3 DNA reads TGTGCCAGCAGCTTAGACCGGAATGAGCAGTTCTTC. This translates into CASSLDRNEQFF.